Presented here are 10 T cell receptor beta chains from one specimen sequenced in a study of blood T cell repertoires in COVID-19. Repertoires were generated with immunoSEQ multiplex PCR, while TCRdb's copy carries only in-frame clones and drops some. Of about 70,000 clones in the sample, more than 75% are singletons; the top ten hold around 16%. Sequencing was carried out using peripheral blood. These receptors were obtained from a human donor in a cohort sampled during active COVID-19.

The J gene is TRBJ2-3, the V gene TRBV23-1, with D possibly being TRBD2 (6 bases). TRBV23-1 is identified as an open reading frame with a role that is uncertain. The CDR3 is made up of 17 amino acids. V lost 4 bases and J lost 0, with 17 bases in between. CDR3 sequence reads: CASSPNRGTSSTDTQYF. The CDR3 bases are TGCGCCAGCAGTCCCAATCGCGGGACTTCTAGCACAGATACGCAGTATTTT.

This clone was seen just once. The V call is TRBV30, the J call TRBJ1-3; no firm D call. Looked up from germline, CDR1 is GTSNPN and CDR2 is SVGIG (reference sequence). The CDR3 has 14 amino acids. With 3 bases removed from V and 3 bases from J, the gap between germline ends came to 12 bases. This CDR3 is CAWRKTGSGNTIYF. CDR3 in DNA: TGTGCCTGGAGAAAAACGGGAAGTGGAAACACCATATATTTT.

The V call is TRBV7-8, the J call TRBJ2-6; D is uncertain. The CDR3 totals 18 residues. Germline V gene data show CDR1 as SGHVS and CDR2 as FQNEAQ. V lost 3 bases, J lost 0 bases, and 15 bases lay in between. The CDR3, as DNA: TGTGCCAGCAGCTTGGTTGTACGGCAGGTCTCTGGGGCCAACGTCCTGACTTTC. It codes for CASSLVVRQVSGANVLTF.

This chain joins TRBV7-6 and TRBJ2-5; 7 bases agree with TRBD2. Germline V lookup: CDR1 SGHVS, CDR2 FNYEAQ. This CDR3 has 12 amino acids. V dropped 6 bases and J dropped 5; count of bases not matched to a gene: 3. CDR3 in DNA: TGTGCCAGCAGTCCACTAGCGGAGACCCAGTACTTC. As protein: CASSPLAETQYF.

The genes are TRBV5-6 and TRBJ2-1; the D gene is possibly TRBD1 (5 bases). Germline CDR1 and CDR2: SGHDT and YYEEEE. V lost 1 base to trimming and J lost 6 bases, with 14 bases between them. CDR3 length equals 15 residues. CDR3 bases: TGTGCCAGCAGCTTGAGGTTGGGGCAGATCAATGAGCAGTTCTTC. It codes for CASSLRLGQINEQFF.

J is TRBJ2-6 and V is TRBV4-1, with D possibly matching TRBD2 (6 bases). The CDR3 is 17 amino acids. Trimming shortened V by 0 bases and J by 0 bases, and 9 bases separated the two germline ends. CDR1 MGHRA and CDR2 YSYEKL come from the germline V gene. The CDR3 reads CASSQDETSSGANVLTF. The CDR3 DNA is TGCGCCAGCAGCCAAGACGAGACTAGCTCTGGGGCCAACGTCCTGACTTTC.

The J gene is TRBJ2-7, the V gene TRBV18; 10 bases are a match to TRBD2. Germline V lookup: CDR1 KGHSH, CDR2 LQKENI. This CDR3 has 15 amino acids. The junction had 4 bases not matched to a gene; V was cut back by 3 bases and J by 2 bases. CDR3 protein: CASSPLAGGAYEQYF. In nucleotides, the CDR3 is TGTGCCAGCTCACCGTTAGCGGGAGGTGCCTACGAGCAGTACTTC.

This chain links TRBV7-2 with TRBJ2-7; 9 positions agree with TRBD2. Trimming took 3 bases from V and 0 from J; bases not matched to a gene: 6. The germline V gene encodes CDR1 SGHTA and CDR2 FQGNSA. The CDR3 runs to 16 residues. In DNA form, the CDR3 reads TGTGCCAGCAGCTTCCTAGCGGGATTGAGCTCCTACGAGCAGTACTTC. This sequence encodes CASSFLAGLSSYEQYF. The full variable domain, in which reference TRBV7-2 and TRBJ2-7 provide the parts outside the CDR3, is GAGVSQSPSNKVTEKGKDVELRCDPISGHTALYWYRQSLGQGLEFLIYFQGNSAPDKSGLPSDRFSAERTGGSVSTLTIQRTQQEDSAVYLCASSFLAGLSSYEQYFGPGTRLTVT.

V gene TRBV6-5 combines with J gene TRBJ2-7; D is possibly TRBD2 (6 bases). The CDR3 extends over 14 amino acids. The V gene's germline CDR1 is MNHEY and CDR2 SVGAGI. With 4 bases removed from V and 1 base from J, the gap between germline ends came to 11 bases. DNA of the CDR3: TGTGCCAGCAGTTTCGGCGGAGGGTCCTACGAGCAGTACTTC. Its translation: CASSFGGGSYEQYF.

This clone occurred once. The genes are TRBV19 and TRBJ2-5; 8 nucleotides agree with TRBD1. V lost 4 bases to trimming and J lost 4 bases; unmatched junction nucleotides: 5. The CDR3 runs 14 residues. Germline V CDR1 and CDR2: LNHDA, SQIVND (reference sequence). The CDR3 DNA reads TGTGCCAGTAGTACCACCGGGACAGGAGAGACCCAGTACTTC. This sequence encodes CASSTTGTGETQYF.